The next 3 T cell receptor beta chains were all read from a single sample in a study of T-cell memory formation after mild COVID-19 (dated by TCRdb to the early 2020s). Library generation was performed with 5' RACE. TCRdb shows the sequencer as Illumina NovaSeq 6000. The public reads were run again by TCRdb, first through fastp at Q25 and then through MiXCR, and only productive beta chains were kept. When rows share a CDR3 protein, they turn into one entry using the most common DNA and genes. The sample table records about 320,000 distinct CDR3 sequences; around an eighth of these occur just once. Of the sample, roughly 21% is held by the ten largest clones. Sequences were obtained from PBMCs or a T cell subset sorted from them (not recorded which). These TCRs come from a man between 18 and 35 years old who had mild COVID-19 (a few samples of this study predate the infection). The sample titles of this study are shuffled in the database, so cell type and time point are left out; the donor was told from shared clones.

This rearrangement joins TRBV6-5 to TRBJ2-5; 9 bases are shared with TRBD1. The CDR3 runs 16 residues. V lost 0 bases and J lost 7; bases outside the gene matches: 9. CDR1 and CDR2 (germline): MNHEY, SVGAGI. The CDR3 DNA reads TGTGCCAGCAGTTACTCCTTCTCCCCGGGACAGGGGACCCAGTACTTC. Translated: CASSYSFSPGQGTQYF.

This clonotype has only a few counts. V is TRBV5-6 and J is TRBJ2-1, with 8 bases fitting TRBD2. V was clipped by 0 bases and J by 0 bases; unmatched bases: 11. The V gene's germline CDR1 is SGHDT and CDR2 YYEEEE. The CDR3 spans 19 residues. This chain's CDR3 is CASSLVIAGRPSSYNEQFF. The DNA for the CDR3 is TGTGCCAGCAGCTTGGTGATAGCGGGGCGGCCGAGCTCCTACAATGAGCAGTTCTTC. Using reference TRBV5-6 and TRBJ2-1 for the parts outside the CDR3, the full variable domain is DAGVTQSPTHLIKTRGQQVTLRCSPKSGHDTVSWYQQALGQGPQFIFQYYEEEERQRGNFPDRFSGHQFPNYSSELNVNALLLGDSALYLCASSLVIAGRPSSYNEQFFGPGTRLTVL.

As DNA, the CDR3 is TGTGCCAGCAGTGACTTATCCGCGGGGAATTCTGAGCAGTTCTTC. This sequence encodes CASSDLSAGNSEQFF. The rearrangement joins TRBV6-4 to TRBJ2-1; perhaps TRBD2 as D (6 bases). The CDR3 length is 15 residues. Germline lookup yields CDR1 MRHNA and CDR2 SNTAGT. V was clipped by 1 base and J by 9 bases, with 16 bases between them.